This TCR beta chain was sequenced in a study of cytomegalovirus exposure and HLA in healthy donors. Study as a whole: In a previous analysis, 117 million unique TCR beta sequences were found from 150 million to 200 million T cells. Researchers found that about four fifths of around 400 genotyped donors fell within the Caucasian-associated ancestry cluster. Study observations and caveats: The authors listed roughly 150 TCR beta chains as cytomegalovirus-associated. Follow-up analysis later connected one missense variant in DCLRE1C with trimming of TCR beta V- and J-genes.

This CDR3 has 14 amino acids. Germline CDR1 and CDR2: SEHNR and FQNEAQ (reference sequence). Trimming pared 1 base from V and 5 bases from J, leaving 8 bases between. Primers included in the PCR were 60 Vbeta and 13 Jbeta primers. This table comes from immunoSEQ multiplex PCR, and its TCRdb copy is limited to in-frame clones, with some not included. The sample lists 90,000 to 100,000 clones, approximately 9% seen once, with 5.1% in the top ten. A few counts support this clone. Its antigen is unidentified. This clonotype originated in a middle-aged man in good health and CMV-seropositive. This chain connects TRBV7-9 to TRBJ2-2; a possible D gene is TRBD2 (5 bases). The sequencing sample was made of PBMCs. DNA of the CDR3: TGTGCCAGCAGCTTAGGGACTGGTACCGGGGAGCTGTTTTTT. It yields the protein CASSLGTGTGELFF.